The T cell receptor beta chain described here comes from a study of T cell changes during pregnancy in multiple sclerosis. J was trimmed by 6 bases and V by 3 bases; bases with no gene match: 5. The CDR3 length is 14 residues. CDR1 and CDR2 (germline): KGHSH, LQKENI. Measured with immunoSEQ multiplex PCR; TCRdb has only the in-frame clones, and not every one. The sample consists of tens of thousands of clones, roughly nine tenths of them appearing once. This material consisted of peripheral blood, taken in the first trimester of pregnancy. The gene calls are TRBV18 and TRBJ2-7; 10 nucleotides align to TRBD2. The TCR comes from a female donor with multiple sclerosis, enrolled in a pregnancy study. CDR3 DNA: TGTGCCAGCTCACCGCAGCGGGGGGGCCCCGAGCAGTACTTC. Translation gives CASSPQRGGPEQYF.